The clone carrying this TCR beta chain was seen at least ten times. The CDR3 consists of 13 residues. The V gene lost 4 bases and the J gene lost 1 base, with 5 bases spanning the gap. Naive CD8 T cells, phenotype CD8+CD4-CCR7+CD45RA+, were sorted. The source of the sample is a study of molecular identifiers for immune sequencing clone quantification. On the study more broadly: Replicate RNA came from around 18,000 or 91,000 naive CD8 cells and was split five ways, and four parts were sequenced.

TCRdb recomputed calls from the PCR reads with MiXCR, one row per CDR3 protein. The table includes some 89,000 distinct CDR3 sequences, about 24% detected once. The sequencing sample was made of naive CD8+ T cells from blood, with Jurkat cell RNA spiked in. The sample's subset: FACS-sorted CD8+CD4-CCR7+CD45RA+ naive T cells. The rearrangement joins TRBV12-3 or TRBV12-4 to TRBJ1-5; D is unresolved. This sequence was found in a human donor in good health. Some libraries in this study had Jurkat cell RNA spiked in. The CDR3: CASSSWSNQPQHF. The CDR3 bases are TGTGCCAGCAGTTCTTGGAGCAATCAGCCCCAGCATTTT.